Below, 21 T cell receptor beta chains from the same sample are listed, as sequenced in a study of regulatory T cells in long-lasting Graves disease. Combining iRepertoire HTBI primers with Arm-PCR of CDR3 regions, the authors built TCR beta libraries. Each CDR3 protein is one row after TCRdb ran MiXCR on the multiplex PCR reads. The data hold 400,000 to 500,000 distinct CDR3 sequences, with about 15% observed a single time. Time point noted: newly diagnosed GD, antithyroid drugs for less than 3 months. Making the TCR library involved RNA that had been extracted from PBMCs. The sample was also reused in another study, on T cells in Graves' hyperthyroidism and ophthalmopathy.

The sample in question was peripheral blood mononuclear cells (PBMCs), obtained at new diagnosis, from a patient treated with antithyroid drugs. The receptors originated from a woman aged 50 to 65 with Graves disease.

This clonotype showed up many times. This chain uses TRBV20-1 with TRBJ2-7, with D possibly TRBD1 on 6 matching bases. Trimming pared 4 bases from V and 5 bases from J, leaving 6 bases between. The germline V gene encodes CDR1 DFQATT and CDR2 SNEGSKA (reference sequence). The CDR3 sequence is 10 residues long. The CDR3 loop reads CSANRDEQYF. The CDR3 nucleotides read TGCAGTGCTAACAGGGACGAGCAGTACTTC.

This clonotype was found many times. The chain joins TRBV12-3 or TRBV12-4 to TRBJ2-1, with 11 nucleotides matching TRBD1. Trimming at V came to 6 bases and at J to 7 bases, leaving 8 bases not matched to a gene. This CDR3 is 15 amino acids long. CDR3 sequence: CASRFGTGGMNEQFF. Written as DNA, the CDR3 is TGTGCCAGCAGATTTGGGACAGGGGGGATGAATGAGCAGTTCTTC.

The sample holds a few counts of this clonotype. The chain couples TRBV3-1 to TRBJ2-5; 8 positions match TRBD1. Germline assignment: CDR1 LGHDT and CDR2 YNNKEL (reference sequence). J lost 0 bases, V lost 4 bases, and 4 bases had no gene match. The CDR3 covers 15 residues. CDR3 in amino acids: CASSLAGGNQETQYF. The DNA for the CDR3 is TGTGCCAGCAGCCTGGCAGGGGGCAACCAAGAGACCCAGTACTTC.

This clonotype was seen repeatedly, ten times or more. The V call is TRBV27, the J call TRBJ2-1; 10 bases line up with TRBD2. V gave up 3 bases and J gave up 4 bases; unmatched junction bases: 6. The CDR3 extends over 16 amino acids. The germline V gene has CDR1 MNHEY and CDR2 SMNVEV (reference sequence). The CDR3 here is CASSFPIAGGYNEQFF. For the CDR3, the DNA is TGTGCCAGCAGTTTCCCTATAGCGGGAGGATACAATGAGCAGTTCTTC.

This clonotype was found many times. The CDR3 DNA follows: TGTGCCAGCACCTTATCCGAGACCCAGTACTTC. It encodes CASTLSETQYF. The J gene is TRBJ2-5, the V gene TRBV2; D is uncertain. The V gene's germline CDR1 is SNHLY and CDR2 FYNNEI. With 7 bases removed from V and 5 bases from J, the gap between germline ends came to 8 bases. The CDR3 has 11 amino acids.

This clonotype showed up just a few times. The chain links TRBV2 to TRBJ2-5; maybe TRBD1 (5 bases). Germline CDR1 is SNHLY and CDR2 is FYNNEI. CDR3 length equals 13 residues. The germline V and J ends were trimmed by 4 bases and 5 bases, with 11 bases remaining between them. The CDR3 nucleotides are TGTGCCAGCAGTGTGCAGGGAATTGAGACCCAGTACTTC. Its protein is CASSVQGIETQYF.

This clonotype was seen ten or more times. The V call is TRBV28, the J call TRBJ1-1; D remains ambiguous. This CDR3 contains 11 residues. Germline V gene sequence: CDR1 MDHEN, CDR2 SYDVKM. The V end lost 4 bases, the J end lost 7 bases, and 7 bases lay between the germline ends. The CDR3 DNA is TGTGCCAGCAGTTACCACGGTGAAGCTTTCTTT. Translated, it gives CASSYHGEAFF.

The table lists this clonotype with many counts. V and J are TRBV10-3 and TRBJ2-1; 15 bases agree with TRBD2. The CDR3 totals 15 residues. Germline V gene lookup returns CDR1 ENHRY and CDR2 SYGVKD. Trimming at V came to 4 bases and at J to 6 bases, leaving 1 base not matched to a gene. The chain's CDR3 is CAISGTSGRANEQFF. The CDR3 DNA follows: TGTGCCATCAGTGGGACTAGCGGGAGGGCCAATGAGCAGTTCTTC.

This clonotype turned up a few times. This chain connects TRBV7-9 to TRBJ2-3; TRBD1 is a possible D gene (5 bases). The length of the CDR3 is 15 residues. Germline V gene data show CDR1 as SEHNR and CDR2 as FQNEAQ (reference sequence). Trimming removed 4 bases from V and 1 base from J, with 12 bases in between. CDR3 nucleotides: TGTGCCAGCAGCTACCGGACATTAGGCACAGATACGCAGTATTTT. It yields the protein CASSYRTLGTDTQYF.

The genes are TRBV19 and TRBJ2-7, with 8 bases aligning to TRBD2. The CDR3 spans 16 residues. The junction had 9 bases not matched to a gene; V was cut back by 5 bases and J by 0 bases. In germline, CDR1 is LNHDA, CDR2 SQIVND (reference sequence). This CDR3 reads CASSGLTSGYSYEQYF. CDR3 coding DNA: TGTGCCAGTAGTGGTCTCACTAGCGGATACTCCTACGAGCAGTACTTC. The full variable domain, rest sourced from reference TRBV19 and TRBJ2-7, is DGGITQSPKYLFRKEGQNVTLSCEQNLNHDAMYWYRQDPGQGLRLIYYSQIVNDFQKGDIAEGYSVSREKKESFPLTVTSAQKNPTAFYLCASSGLTSGYSYEQYFGPGTRLTVT.

The chain is built from TRBV13 and TRBJ2-1; the D is unclear. The germline V and J ends were trimmed by 4 bases and 5 bases, with 9 bases remaining between them. Germline V gives CDR1 PRHDT, CDR2 FYEKMQ (reference sequence). CDR3 length: 13 residues. CDR3 nucleotides: TGTGCCAGCAGCTCAGAACTTGACAATGAGCAGTTCTTC. Protein: CASSSELDNEQFF.

With regard to this clonotype: A read error may explain this, as a much larger clone is one base away. The J gene is TRBJ2-1, the V gene TRBV20-1; the D is unclear. This CDR3 region has 17 residues. The germline CDR1 and CDR2 sequences are DFQATT and SNEGSKA (reference sequence). Here the CDR3 reads CSARQDPRGPPFNERFF. The CDR3 DNA reads TGCAGTGCTAGACAGGATCCACGAGGACCTCCTTTCAATGAGCGGTTCTTC.

This clonotype was seen at least ten times. V and J are TRBV5-1 and TRBJ1-2, with 9 bases that match TRBD1. The CDR3 length is 13 residues. Germline V gene data show CDR1 as SGHRS and CDR2 as YFSETQ. V gave up 4 bases and J gave up 9 bases; unmatched junction bases: 7. The CDR3 DNA is TGCGCCAGCAGCCAATGGACAGGGGATCGCTACACCTTC. It specifies CASSQWTGDRYTF.

This clonotype was observed many times. The chain recombines TRBV5-1 with TRBJ2-1; 9 nucleotides match TRBD2. Unmatched junction bases numbered 11, after V lost 1 base and J lost 9 bases. Germline-derived CDR1 and CDR2 are SGHRS and YFSETQ. The CDR3 has 16 amino acids. CDR3 sequence reads: CASSLSTGSGSGEQFF. The CDR3 DNA is TGCGCCAGCAGCTTGTCCACAGGTAGCGGGAGTGGTGAGCAGTTCTTC.

This clonotype was observed at least ten times. The rearrangement links TRBV5-1 to TRBJ1-1; weak D call: TRBD1 (5 bases). V was pared by 4 bases and J by 1 base, with 8 bases between. Germline CDR1 reads SGHRS; CDR2 reads YFSETQ. The CDR3 spans 13 residues. DNA of the CDR3: TGCGCCAGCAGCACGGGACCGAACACTGAAGCTTTCTTT. This gives the protein CASSTGPNTEAFF.

On this clonotype itself: A read error is likely here: a far larger clone is one base away. The J gene is TRBJ2-1, the V gene TRBV10-3, with a weak D call TRBD1 (5 bases). Per the germline V gene, CDR1 is ENHRY and CDR2 is SYGVKD. Trimming took off 10 bases at V and 10 bases at J, with 17 bases between the two ends. The CDR3 length is 12 residues. The DNA for the CDR3 is TGTGCCAGCAAAAGAGACAGCAACGAGCAGTTCTTC. It is translated as CASKRDSNEQFF.

This clonotype occurred many times. This sequence joins TRBV27 and TRBJ2-5, with D possibly matching TRBD1 (5 bases). The CDR3 totals 15 residues. Germline V lookup: CDR1 MNHEY, CDR2 SMNVEV (reference sequence). Trimming left V 5 bases short and J 1 base short, with 14 bases between. The CDR3 spells CASSTRQGSQETQYF. CDR3 DNA sequence: TGTGCCAGCAGTACTCGGCAGGGTTCCCAAGAGACCCAGTACTTC.

This chain joins TRBV5-1 and TRBJ1-3; no clear D. Trimming removed 1 base at V and 0 bases at J, with 14 bases between. The CDR3 contains 17 residues. Germline values: CDR1 SGHRS, CDR2 YFSETQ. The CDR3 coding sequence is TGCGCCAGCAGCTTGACTGCTAGGAGGAGCTCTGGAAACACCATATATTTT. Its translation is CASSLTARRSSGNTIYF. The variable domain in full, with the rest retrieved from reference TRBV5-1 and TRBJ1-3, is KAGVTQTPRYLIKTRGQQVTLSCSPISGHRSVSWYQQTPGQGLQFLFEYFSETQRNKGNFPGRFSGRQFSNSRSEMNVSTLELGDSALYLCASSLTARRSSGNTIYFGEGSWLTVV.

As for this clonotype: This may be a read error: a much more frequent sequence differs by one nucleotide. V is TRBV5-1 and J is TRBJ2-3; TRBD1 matches 12 bases. This CDR3 region has 14 residues. Germline CDR1 is SGHRS and CDR2 is YFSETQ. Losses at the gene ends were 10 bases for V and 5 bases for J; bases not matched to a gene: 8. Here the CDR3 reads CAGAGQGALDTQYF. The CDR3 bases are TGCGCCGGTGCGGGACAGGGGGCTTTAGATACGCAGTATTTT.

This clonotype was seen ten or more times. The chain couples TRBV28 to TRBJ2-1; D call uncertain. Germline V CDR1 and CDR2: MDHEN, SYDVKM. This CDR3 region has 12 residues. V was trimmed by 2 bases and J by 9 bases, leaving 8 bases between them. The CDR3 loop is CASSLGYVEQFF. Here the CDR3 DNA reads TGTGCCAGCAGTTTAGGCTACGTTGAGCAGTTCTTC.

The rearrangement joins TRBV3-1 to TRBJ2-1, with D perhaps matching TRBD1 or TRBD2 (5 bases each). The germline V gene encodes CDR1 LGHDT and CDR2 YNNKEL (reference sequence). This CDR3 comprises 15 residues. The germline V and J ends were trimmed by 4 bases and 0 bases, with 10 bases remaining between them. CDR3 bases: TGTGCCAGCAGCCCCATAGGGACCTCCTACAATGAGCAGTTCTTC. It codes for CASSPIGTSYNEQFF.